The 10 T cell receptor beta chains presented below share a single source sample, sequenced in a study of blood T cell repertoires in COVID-19. Using immunoSEQ multiplex PCR, the repertoire was profiled, and TCRdb retains in-frame clones only, with some absent. The sample records approximately 220,000 clones, roughly 83% being singletons. The specimen sequenced was peripheral blood. The receptors were gathered from a man in his forties with acute or convalescent COVID-19.

This rearrangement joins TRBV11-2 to TRBJ2-3; D unclear. The CDR3 length is 12 residues. Trimming left V 2 bases short and J 6 bases short, with 6 bases between. From germline, CDR1 is SGHAT and CDR2 FQNNGV. CDR3 amino acids: CASSLYMDTQYF. CDR3 nucleotides: TGTGCCAGCAGCTTATATATGGATACGCAGTATTTT.

The chain is built from TRBV5-1 and TRBJ2-3, with D possibly TRBD1 on 6 matching bases. In germline, CDR1 is SGHRS, CDR2 YFSETQ. This CDR3 comprises 15 residues. The V and J ends lost 1 base and 4 bases respectively, with 13 bases between them. CDR3 sequence: CASSLMDEGADTQYF. The CDR3 bases are TGCGCCAGCAGCTTGATGGATGAGGGGGCAGATACGCAGTATTTT.

V and J are TRBV5-1 and TRBJ2-3, with D unresolved. CDR1 is SGHRS and CDR2 is YFSETQ in the germline V gene. Trimming shortened V by 0 bases and J by 3 bases, and 11 bases separated the two germline ends. There are 15 residues in the CDR3. In DNA, the CDR3 is TGCGCCAGCAGCTTGGTTGCACAAGTGACAGATACGCAGTATTTT. Translated: CASSLVAQVTDTQYF.

The chain recombines TRBV7-2 with TRBJ1-1; 10 positions match TRBD1. Trimming took 3 bases from V and 10 from J; bases not matched to a gene: 17. The germline CDR1 and CDR2 sequences are SGHTA and FQGNSA. The CDR3 loop spans 17 amino acids. The DNA of the CDR3 is TGTGCCAGCAGCTTTCTTGGGGACAGGGGTCGTCCCGTCGGAGCTTTCTTT. This encodes CASSFLGDRGRPVGAFF.

This chain links TRBV10-3 with TRBJ2-2; D is uncertain. This CDR3 comprises 14 residues. V lost 7 bases and J 1 base, leaving 10 bases between the germline ends. From germline, CDR1 is ENHRY and CDR2 SYGVKD. The CDR3 DNA follows: TGTGCCATCAATGAAGCAATGAACACCGGGGAGCTGTTTTTT. As protein: CAINEAMNTGELFF.

Note on this clone: The same CDR3 arises from other DNA sequences in this sample as well. The chain joins TRBV6-1 to TRBJ2-7; a weak D match, TRBD2 (5 bases). Per the germline V gene, CDR1 is MNHNS and CDR2 is SASEGT. The germline V and J ends were trimmed by 0 bases and 4 bases, with 7 bases remaining between them. This CDR3 region has 13 residues. The CDR3: CASSEARGYEQYF. CDR3 in DNA: TGTGCCAGCAGTGAAGCTCGCGGGTACGAGCAGTACTTC.

V and J are TRBV2 and TRBJ2-3, with 11 bases identical to TRBD1. Germline assignment: CDR1 SNHLY and CDR2 FYNNEI. The CDR3 consists of 16 residues. V gave up 5 bases and J gave up 4 bases; unmatched junction bases: 8. The CDR3 DNA sequence: TGTGCCAGCAGTTTTAGGACAGGGGGCTCCGCAGATACGCAGTATTTT. Translating gives CASSFRTGGSADTQYF. The complete variable domain, with remaining parts taken from reference TRBV2 and TRBJ2-3, reads EPEVTQTPSHQVTQMGQEVILRCVPISNHLYFYWYRQILGQKVEFLVSFYNNEISEKSEIFDDQFSVERPDGSNFTLKIRSTKLEDSAMYFCASSFRTGGSADTQYFGPGTRLTVL.

A few counts support this clone. CDR3 DNA sequence: TGCGCCAGCAGCACCGGGACTAGCCTGAGCAATGAGCAGTTCTTC. Translating it yields CASSTGTSLSNEQFF. The genes are TRBV5-1 and TRBJ2-1; 9 positions agree with TRBD2. Germline V gene sequence: CDR1 SGHRS, CDR2 YFSETQ. The CDR3 runs to 15 residues. Trimming took 4 bases from V and 6 from J; bases not matched to a gene: 8.

V is TRBV25-1 and J is TRBJ2-3, with 13 bases that match TRBD2. This CDR3 comprises 18 residues. V trimming: 3 bases; J trimming: 0 bases; junction bases outside the gene matches: 6. Germline values: CDR1 MGHDK, CDR2 SYGVNS. Written as DNA, the CDR3 is TGTGCCAGCAGTGAGGGACTAGCGGGGCTAGCTAGCACAGATACGCAGTATTTT. This gives the protein CASSEGLAGLASTDTQYF.

This clone was recorded once. The chain carries TRBV4-3 and TRBJ2-1; tentatively, D is TRBD1 (5 bases). Trimming took off 4 bases at V and 9 bases at J, with 10 bases between the two ends. The CDR3 totals 12 residues. Germline V gene lookup returns CDR1 LGHNA and CDR2 YSLEER. CDR3 nucleotides: TGCGCCAGCAGCCGTACCGACAGTGAGCAGTTCTTC. Encoded protein: CASSRTDSEQFF.